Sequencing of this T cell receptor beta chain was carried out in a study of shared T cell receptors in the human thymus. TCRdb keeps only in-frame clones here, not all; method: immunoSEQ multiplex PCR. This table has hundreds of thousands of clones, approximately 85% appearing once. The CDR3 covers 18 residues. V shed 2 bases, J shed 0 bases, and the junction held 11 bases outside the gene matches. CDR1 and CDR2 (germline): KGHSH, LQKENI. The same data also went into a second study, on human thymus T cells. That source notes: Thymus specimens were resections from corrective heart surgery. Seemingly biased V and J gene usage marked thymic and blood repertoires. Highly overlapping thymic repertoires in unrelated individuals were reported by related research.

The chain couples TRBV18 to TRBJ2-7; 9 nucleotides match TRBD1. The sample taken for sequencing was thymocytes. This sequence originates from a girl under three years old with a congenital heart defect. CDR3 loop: CASSPSTVRTGASYEQYF. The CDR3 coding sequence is TGTGCCAGCTCACCAAGTACGGTCCGGACAGGGGCCTCCTACGAGCAGTACTTC.